These T cell receptor beta chains were read from a single sample in a study of blood T cell repertoires in COVID-19. Data came from immunoSEQ multiplex PCR; TCRdb stores just in-frame clones and leaves some out. The profile covers 90,000 to 150,000 clones, with 70% to 80% appearing a single time and roughly 6.2% taken by the ten largest. Sample: peripheral blood. These receptors originate from a man between 70 and 80 years old with acute or convalescent COVID-19. The CDR3 runs from the conserved cysteine through the conserved F or W. D genes are given only for firm matches.

CDR3 length: 15; V gene: TRBV19; D gene: TRBD2; J gene: TRBJ2-1; CDR3 protein: CASSPRSGSGWEQFF
CDR3 length: 16; V gene: TRBV9; D gene: -; J gene: TRBJ1-3; CDR3 protein: CASSVRPDSSGNTIYF
CDR3 length: 13; V gene: TRBV18; D gene: -; J gene: TRBJ2-7; CDR3 protein: CASSWGGSYEQYF
CDR3 length: 19; V gene: TRBV7-2; D gene: TRBD1; J gene: TRBJ1-5; CDR3 protein: CASSPGPGTGRNSNQPQHF
CDR3 length: 15; V gene: TRBV5-1; D gene: -; J gene: TRBJ2-1; CDR3 protein: CASSSRETGNNEQFF
CDR3 length: 16; V gene: TRBV11-2; D gene: TRBD1; J gene: TRBJ1-5; CDR3 protein: CASSPGTALTNQPQHF
CDR3 length: 14; V gene: TRBV7-3; D gene: TRBD2; J gene: TRBJ2-1; CDR3 protein: CASSPGTSTNEQFF
CDR3 length: 17; V gene: TRBV7-2; D gene: TRBD1; J gene: TRBJ1-1; CDR3 protein: CASSIGTGGLMGTEAFF
CDR3 length: 17; V gene: TRBV5-1; D gene: TRBD1; J gene: TRBJ1-2; CDR3 protein: CASSPGQGARLNYGYTF
CDR3 length: 17; V gene: TRBV5-8; D gene: TRBD1; J gene: TRBJ1-1; CDR3 protein: CASPTMTPGGADTEAFF
CDR3 length: 16; V gene: TRBV13; D gene: TRBD2; J gene: TRBJ2-7; CDR3 protein: CASSLGTSGYSYEQYF
CDR3 length: 17; V gene: TRBV7-8; D gene: TRBD1; J gene: TRBJ2-4; CDR3 protein: CASSVSQGAGAKNIQYF
CDR3 length: 13; V gene: TRBV11-2; D gene: -; J gene: TRBJ2-1; CDR3 protein: CASSLAAYNEQFF
CDR3 length: 14; V gene: TRBV7-9; D gene: -; J gene: TRBJ1-1; CDR3 protein: CASSGRQVWTEAFF
CDR3 length: 16; V gene: TRBV7-2; D gene: TRBD1; J gene: TRBJ2-1; CDR3 protein: CASSLATGTGTGEQFF
CDR3 length: 15; V gene: TRBV19; D gene: -; J gene: TRBJ2-7; CDR3 protein: CASSIVHGGYYEQYF
CDR3 length: 14; V gene: TRBV7-2; D gene: TRBD2; J gene: TRBJ2-1; CDR3 protein: CASSERDYYNEQFF
CDR3 length: 15; V gene: TRBV30; D gene: -; J gene: TRBJ2-2; CDR3 protein: CAWRERGIVGGELFF
CDR3 length: 14; V gene: TRBV12-5; D gene: -; J gene: TRBJ1-5; CDR3 protein: CASGLEGNNQPQHF
CDR3 length: 15; V gene: TRBV27; D gene: -; J gene: TRBJ2-7; CDR3 protein: CASSLTPERAREQYF
CDR3 length: 15; V gene: TRBV27; D gene: TRBD1; J gene: TRBJ2-5; CDR3 protein: CASSSYRGKQETQYF
CDR3 length: 14; V gene: TRBV27; D gene: -; J gene: TRBJ1-5; CDR3 protein: CASSFGLGDQPQHF
CDR3 length: 18; V gene: TRBV23-1; D gene: -; J gene: TRBJ2-2; CDR3 protein: CASSQSAQGSRNTGELFF
CDR3 length: 13; V gene: TRBV6-5; D gene: -; J gene: TRBJ1-1; CDR3 protein: CASGQNLNTEAFF
CDR3 length: 14; V gene: TRBV7-6; D gene: TRBD1; J gene: TRBJ2-7; CDR3 protein: CASAPRTGNYEQYF
CDR3 length: 15; V gene: TRBV18; D gene: -; J gene: TRBJ2-2; CDR3 protein: CASSKAGQNTGELFF
CDR3 length: 17; V gene: TRBV5-4; D gene: TRBD1; J gene: TRBJ2-2; CDR3 protein: CASSLSGQGAQDGELFF
CDR3 length: 13; V gene: TRBV6-5; D gene: TRBD1; J gene: TRBJ1-2; CDR3 protein: CASSIQGTGGYTF
CDR3 length: 14; V gene: TRBV6-6; D gene: -; J gene: TRBJ1-4; CDR3 protein: CASSYGAGVEKLFF
CDR3 length: 14; V gene: TRBV7-2; D gene: TRBD2; J gene: TRBJ2-1; CDR3 protein: CASSPRGDENEQFF